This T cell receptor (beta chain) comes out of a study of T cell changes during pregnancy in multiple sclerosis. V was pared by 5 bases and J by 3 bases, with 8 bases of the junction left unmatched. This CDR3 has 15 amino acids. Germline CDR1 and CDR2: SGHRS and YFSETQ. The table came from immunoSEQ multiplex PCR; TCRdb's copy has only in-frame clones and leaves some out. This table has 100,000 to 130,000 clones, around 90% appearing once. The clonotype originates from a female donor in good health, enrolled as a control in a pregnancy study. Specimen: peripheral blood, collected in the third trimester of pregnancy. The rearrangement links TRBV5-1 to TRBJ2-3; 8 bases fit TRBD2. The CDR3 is CASRLGGADTDTQYF. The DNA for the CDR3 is TGCGCCAGCAGACTCGGGGGGGCCGATACAGATACGCAGTATTTT.